This T cell receptor beta chain came from a study of blood T cell repertoires in COVID-19. There are a few counts of this clone. The length of the CDR3 is 15 residues. V shed 4 bases and J shed 5 bases, with 18 bases lying between them. The germline CDR1 and CDR2 sequences are SGHDT and YYEEEE. All enrollees were about 18 to 95 years old and from approximately 25 US areas. Using immunoSEQ multiplex PCR, the repertoire was profiled, and TCRdb retains in-frame clones only, with some absent. Of 200,000 or so clones in the sample, about four fifths are singletons; the top ten hold about 4.6%. The sequencing input was PBMCs or T cells enriched from blood (not recorded which). The chain has TRBV5-6 and TRBJ1-2, with unresolved D. The sequence was collected from a woman aged 45 to 65 who had been exposed to COVID-19. The CDR3 sequence: CASSPDGREGYGYTF. In nucleotides, the CDR3 is TGTGCCAGCAGCCCGGATGGTAGGGAGGGTTATGGCTACACCTTC.